A selection of T cell receptor beta chains follows, all from one sample in a study of a mutant IDH1 vaccine in newly diagnosed glioma. Profiled with immunoSEQ multiplex PCR; TCRdb holds only in-frame clones, not every one. The sample has 70,000 to 95,000 clones; approximately 89% are singletons. These TCRs' antigens remain unknown. Sequencing used PBMCs, obtained from a glioma patient whose treatment included an IDH1 peptide vaccine. These receptors were collected from a woman in her forties or fifties with glioma. Both conserved end residues are part of each CDR3.

TRBJ2-7,TRBV7-9,CASSLGTSGSYEQYF
TRBJ2-3,TRBV6-1,CASREAGISTDTQYF
TRBJ1-1,TRBV6-5,CASSYSRSEAFF
TRBJ1-5,TRBV28,CASSLRGGNQPQHF
TRBJ1-4,TRBV18,CASSPSRARYLNEKLFF
TRBJ1-3,TRBV7-8,CASSPYRVHTSGNTIYF
TRBJ1-5,TRBV19,CASSIARNQPQHF
TRBJ2-2,TRBV4-1,CASNQPGLAVTGELFF
TRBJ2-3,TRBV9,CASTQGGNTDTQYF
TRBJ2-7,TRBV18,CASSAQGNEQYF
TRBJ2-7,TRBV5-4,CASSFGTSGKGTYEQYF
TRBJ2-1,TRBV19,CASNNFNEQFF
TRBJ2-5,TRBV4-1,CASSQRGIRGSQETQYF
TRBJ1-2,TRBV5-1,CASSSGQDNYGYTF
TRBJ1-2,TRBV15,CATSRDQSTNYGYTF
TRBJ2-2,TRBV28,CASSPGRGPGELFF
TRBJ1-2,TRBV10-3,CAISESGPSREGYTF
TRBJ2-1,TRBV9,CASSLRQEQFF
TRBJ2-1,TRBV19,CASSRSSYNEQFF
TRBJ2-5,TRBV4-1,CASSFPPGQSQETQYF
TRBJ2-7,TRBV11-2,CASSPRLAGDGAREQYF
TRBJ2-3,TRBV7-9,CASSLMAGETDTQYF
TRBJ2-5,TRBV7-3,CASSLSRGETQYF
TRBJ2-5,TRBV6-5,CASRTSGRAETQYF